These 21 T cell receptor beta chains came from one sample sequenced in a study of T cell changes during pregnancy in multiple sclerosis. TCRdb keeps only in-frame clones here, not all; method: immunoSEQ multiplex PCR. The sample lists about 60,000 clones, 91% occurring once. Specimen: CD4+ T cells from peripheral blood mononuclear cells, collected in the first trimester of pregnancy. These receptors were obtained from a female donor with multiple sclerosis, enrolled in a pregnancy study.

The CDR3 sequence: CASSYETGSVYGYTF. The CDR3, as DNA: TGCGCCAGCAGCTATGAGACAGGGAGTGTGTATGGCTACACCTTC. The chain carries TRBV5-1 and TRBJ1-2; 7 positions match TRBD1. This CDR3 spans 15 amino acids. V shed 3 bases, J shed 5 bases, and the junction held 10 bases outside the gene matches. CDR1 and CDR2 from the germline V gene are SGHRS and YFSETQ.

The V call is TRBV4-3, the J call TRBJ2-5; TRBD2 is a possible D gene (6 bases). The germline CDR1 and CDR2 sequences are LGHNA and YSLEER. The CDR3 is made up of 15 amino acids. The ends were cut back, 0 bases at V and 4 bases at J, with 12 bases in the middle. The CDR3 DNA sequence: TGCGCCAGCAGCCAAGATACGGGCGGGGTAGAGACCCAGTACTTC. Its protein is CASSQDTGGVETQYF.

This chain uses TRBV7-9 with TRBJ2-7; 11 bases are shared with TRBD1. The CDR3 runs 14 residues. Per the germline V gene, CDR1 is SEHNR and CDR2 is FQNEAQ (reference sequence). J lost 2 bases, V lost 4 bases, and 1 base had no gene match. The CDR3 region has the DNA TGTGCCAGCAGCTGGACAGGGGGCACCTACGAGCAGTACTTC. Protein: CASSWTGGTYEQYF.

CDR3 sequence (DNA): TGTGCCAGCAGCCCAAAGGGGCATAATACGCAGTATTTT. It is translated as CASSPKGHNTQYF. The gene calls are TRBV11-1 and TRBJ2-3; tentative D call: TRBD1 (5 bases). The V gene's germline CDR1 is SGHAT and CDR2 FQDESV (reference sequence). Trimming stripped 5 bases from V and 7 bases from J, with 13 bases between. This CDR3 contains 13 residues.

The V gene is TRBV11-2, the J gene TRBJ1-1, with a weak D call TRBD1 (6 bases). The length of the CDR3 is 14 residues. In germline, CDR1 is SGHAT, CDR2 FQNNGV. V dropped 5 bases and J dropped 6 bases, with 16 bases sitting between them. CDR3 sequence reads: CASSPDRLVPEAFF. CDR3 bases: TGTGCCAGCAGCCCCGACAGGTTGGTCCCTGAAGCTTTCTTT.

A few counts support this clone. The CDR3 DNA reads as TGCGCCAGCAGTCGGCCGGGACAGGGTGGAGAAGACGAGCAGTACTTC. Translation: CASSRPGQGGEDEQYF. The V call is TRBV5-1, the J call TRBJ2-7; 9 bases line up with TRBD1. The CDR3 is 16 amino acids. Unmatched junction bases numbered 14, after V lost 5 bases and J lost 5 bases. The germline V gene encodes CDR1 SGHRS and CDR2 YFSETQ.

The chain has TRBV2 and TRBJ2-3, with 7 bases that match TRBD1. After removal of 5 bases from V and 1 base from J, the junction contained 3 bases not matched to a gene. CDR3 length: 14 amino acids. Germline lookup yields CDR1 SNHLY and CDR2 FYNNEI. The CDR3 bases are TGTGCCAGCAGTTACACAGGGGGCACAGATACGCAGTATTTT. Translated, it gives CASSYTGGTDTQYF.

Only one count was recorded for this clone. The gene calls are TRBV19 and TRBJ1-5; D call uncertain. V shed 5 bases and J shed 4 bases, with 18 bases lying between them. The CDR3 is made up of 16 amino acids. CDR1 LNHDA and CDR2 SQIVND come from the germline V gene (reference sequence). CDR3 in DNA: TGTGCCAGTAGTTTACCCGGGAGCCCCGATAATCAGCCCCAGCATTTT. This sequence encodes CASSLPGSPDNQPQHF.

This sequence joins TRBV15 and TRBJ2-7; 12 bases align to TRBD1. The CDR3 has 15 residues. Looked up from germline, CDR1 is LNHNV and CDR2 is YYDKDF (reference sequence). V gave up 3 bases and J gave up 7 bases; unmatched junction bases: 7. The CDR3: CATSRGTGGFREQYF. The CDR3 DNA reads TGTGCCACCAGCAGGGGGACAGGGGGCTTTCGGGAGCAGTACTTC.

The V call is TRBV6-5, the J call TRBJ2-7, with D tentatively TRBD2 (5 bases). Per germline, CDR1 MNHEY and CDR2 SVGAGI. CDR3 length: 14 residues. Trimming took 6 bases from V and 2 from J, leaving 14 bases between them. This CDR3 reads CASSLQAGAYEQYF. CDR3 sequence (DNA): TGTGCCAGCAGCCTCCAGGCCGGGGCCTACGAGCAGTACTTC.

The CDR3 loop is CASSQTGQVGYTF. The CDR3 nucleotides are TGTGCCAGCAGCCAGACAGGGCAAGTAGGCTACACCTTC. J is TRBJ1-2 and V is TRBV6-5, with 7 positions matching TRBD1. J lost 8 bases, V lost 6 bases, and 9 bases had no gene match. CDR1 and CDR2 (germline): MNHEY, SVGAGI. CDR3 length equals 13 residues.

The chain uses TRBV18 and TRBJ2-3; the match to TRBD2 covers 11 bases. CDR1 is KGHSH, CDR2 LQKENI, per germline. This CDR3 comprises 15 residues. V dropped 6 bases and J dropped 5; count of bases not matched to a gene: 7. This CDR3 is CASSRGGTSGDTQYF. In nucleotides, the CDR3 is TGTGCCAGCTCCCGAGGAGGGACTAGCGGAGATACGCAGTATTTT. Full variable domain (missing parts from reference TRBV18 and TRBJ2-3): NAGVMQNPRHLVRRRGQEARLRCSPMKGHSHVYWYRQLPEEGLKFMVYLQKENIIDESGMPKERFSAEFPKEGPSILRIQQVVRGDSAAYFCASSRGGTSGDTQYFGPGTRLTVL.

The chain uses TRBV7-6 and TRBJ2-7; D may be TRBD1 (7 bases). This CDR3 contains 14 residues. The germline V gene encodes CDR1 SGHVS and CDR2 FNYEAQ. V dropped 1 base and J dropped 3 bases, with 10 bases sitting between them. CDR3 in DNA: TGTGCCAGCAGCTTAGGACAGGGAGGCTACGAGCAGTACTTC. Its protein product is CASSLGQGGYEQYF.

The rearrangement links TRBV7-9 to TRBJ1-2; D is ambiguous. The V gene's germline CDR1 is SEHNR and CDR2 FQNEAQ (reference sequence). Between the trimmed V and J ends, which lost 5 bases and 7 bases, there was a span of 8 bases. The CDR3 is 11 residues long. The CDR3 nucleotides are TGTGCCAGCAGCCCACTCTTTGGCTACACCTTC. Translation: CASSPLFGYTF. The full variable domain, its missing parts supplied by reference TRBV7-9 and TRBJ1-2, is DTGVSQNPRHKITKRGQNVTFRCDPISEHNRLYWYRQTLGQGPEFLTYFQNEAQLEKSRLLSDRFSAERPKGSFSTLEIQRTEQGDSAMYLCASSPLFGYTFGSGTRLTVV.

V usage is TRBV19 and J usage is TRBJ2-5, with D possibly matching TRBD1 (6 bases). The DNA end lines up better with TRBJ2-7; the J call may be wrong. CDR1 and CDR2 from the germline V gene are LNHDA and SQIVND (reference sequence). The CDR3 sequence is 16 residues long. The CDR3 is CASSTMDSRSSYEQYF. CDR3 DNA sequence: TGTGCCAGTAGTACCATGGACAGTCGGAGCTCCTACGAGCAGTACTTC.

The rearrangement links TRBV9 to TRBJ2-5; TRBD1 matches 8 bases. The CDR3 runs to 15 residues. V dropped 0 bases and J dropped 4; count of bases not matched to a gene: 5. In germline, CDR1 is SGDLS, CDR2 YYNGEE. CDR3 residues: CASSVGGTGGETQYF. CDR3 bases: TGTGCCAGCAGCGTAGGGGGTACAGGGGGAGAGACCCAGTACTTC.

This chain connects TRBV5-4 to TRBJ1-6; 7 bases are shared with TRBD1. J was trimmed by 7 bases and V by 4 bases; bases with no gene match: 14. Germline V gene data show CDR1 as SGHNT and CDR2 as YYREEE (reference sequence). The CDR3 totals 17 residues. The DNA for the CDR3 is TGTGCCAGCAGCCCGGGACAGATCACCAACCTAAATTCACCCCTCCACTTT. Protein product: CASSPGQITNLNSPLHF. Looking up the rest from reference TRBV5-4 and TRBJ1-6 gives the full variable domain: ETGVTQSPTHLIKTRGQQVTLRCSSQSGHNTVSWYQQALGQGPQFIFQYYREEENGRGNFPPRFSGLQFPNYSSELNVNALELDDSALYLCASSPGQITNLNSPLHFGNGTRLTVT.

The rearrangement links TRBV5-6 to TRBJ1-2; the match to TRBD1 covers 8 bases. V was pared by 5 bases and J by 4 bases, with 10 bases of the junction left unmatched. Germline V gene sequence: CDR1 SGHDT, CDR2 YYEEEE. There are 15 residues in the CDR3. CDR3: CASRIAGGAGYGYTF. CDR3 DNA sequence: TGTGCCAGCAGGATCGCAGGGGGCGCAGGCTATGGCTACACCTTC.

V usage is TRBV7-8 and J usage is TRBJ1-1; D perhaps matches TRBD1 (6 bases). The CDR3 consists of 15 residues. In germline, CDR1 is SGHVS, CDR2 FQNEAQ. The V end was cut by 5 bases, the J end by 5 bases, with 18 bases between. The CDR3, as DNA: TGTGCCAGCAGCATGTCCCCCAGGGGTAGGACTGAAGCTTTCTTT. Translating it yields CASSMSPRGRTEAFF.

Many counts were recorded for this clone. This chain joins TRBV10-3 and TRBJ1-2, with TRBD1 matching over 8 bases. CDR3 length: 16 residues. The V and J ends lost 6 bases and 3 bases, in that order; junction bases with no gene match: 12. CDR1 is ENHRY, CDR2 SYGVKD, per germline. The CDR3 bases are TGTGCCATCAGACACCCCGGACAGGGTGGGGACTATGGCTACACCTTC. This sequence encodes CAIRHPGQGGDYGYTF.

This clone has more than one count but fewer than ten. V is TRBV30 and J is TRBJ1-1; 8 bases map to TRBD1. This CDR3 spans 15 amino acids. The junction had 7 bases not matched to a gene; V was cut back by 3 bases and J by 1 base. Germline V gives CDR1 GTSNPN, CDR2 SVGIG (reference sequence). The CDR3 DNA follows: TGTGCCTGGAGAAAATTAGACAGGGGGAACACTGAAGCTTTCTTT. Translating it yields CAWRKLDRGNTEAFF.